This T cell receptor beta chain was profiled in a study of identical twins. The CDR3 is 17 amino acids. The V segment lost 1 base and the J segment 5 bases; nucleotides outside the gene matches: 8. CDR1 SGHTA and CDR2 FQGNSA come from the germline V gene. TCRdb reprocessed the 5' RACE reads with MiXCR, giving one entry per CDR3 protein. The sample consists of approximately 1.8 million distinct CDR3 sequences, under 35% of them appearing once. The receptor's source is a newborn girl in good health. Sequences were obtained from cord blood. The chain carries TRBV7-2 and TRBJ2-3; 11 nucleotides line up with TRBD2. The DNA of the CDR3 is TGTGCCAGCAGCTTAGTGCCTAGCGGGAGGCGTGTAGATACGCAGTATTTT. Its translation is CASSLVPSGRRVDTQYF.